This entry lists 5 T cell receptor beta chains sequenced from one sample in a study of Tregs in tolerant kidney transplant recipients. Sequencing was performed with immunoSEQ multiplex PCR; in TCRdb, only in-frame clones are kept and a portion is missing. This table has 120,000 or so clones, about 90% appearing once. The sequencing input was CD4+ T cells from blood. The source of these receptors is a human donor in good health.

This chain links TRBV2 with TRBJ1-1, with D possibly TRBD1 on 6 matching bases. This CDR3 is built from 13 residues. Trimming pared 6 bases from V and 4 bases from J, leaving 12 bases between. From germline, CDR1 is SNHLY and CDR2 FYNNEI. The CDR3 region has the DNA TGTGCCAGCAGGGGGGCTCCGGGCACTGAAGCTTTCTTT. Translation gives CASRGAPGTEAFF.

The V gene is TRBV9, the J gene TRBJ2-1, with TRBD1 identical over 8 bases. Germline V gene lookup returns CDR1 SGDLS and CDR2 YYNGEE. This CDR3 comprises 16 residues. The V gene end was trimmed by 4 bases and the J gene end by 0 bases; junction bases not matched to a gene: 6. The CDR3 bases are TGTGCCAGCAGCAAGACAGGGGATCCCTCCTACAATGAGCAGTTCTTC. This sequence encodes CASSKTGDPSYNEQFF.

V is TRBV18 and J is TRBJ1-1; 7 bases match TRBD1. Germline V gene data show CDR1 as KGHSH and CDR2 as LQKENI. CDR3 length equals 14 residues. Unmatched junction bases numbered 4, after V lost 2 bases and J lost 4 bases. In DNA, the CDR3 is TGTGCCAGCTCACCAGGGAGACAGGGCACTGAAGCTTTCTTT. This codes for CASSPGRQGTEAFF.

CDR3 bases: TGCAGCGTCCCCACCAACACTGAAGCTTTCTTT. Amino acids: CSVPTNTEAFF. The V and J genes are TRBV29-1 and TRBJ1-1, with D hard to call. The germline gives CDR1 SQVTM, CDR2 ANQGSEA. The CDR3 loop spans 11 amino acids. Trimming left V 6 bases short and J 2 bases short, with 7 bases between. Full variable domain (outside the CDR3, taken from reference TRBV29-1 and TRBJ1-1): SAVISQKPSRDICQRGTSLTIQCQVDSQVTMMFWYRQQPGQSLTLIATANQGSEATYESGFVIDKFPISRPNLTFSTLTVSNMSPEDSSIYLCSVPTNTEAFFGQGTRLTVV.

The CDR3 DNA follows: TGCAGCGTTGGGACAGTTGAAGCTTTCTTT. Amino acids: CSVGTVEAFF. The gene calls are TRBV29-1 and TRBJ1-1; D is possibly TRBD1 (6 bases). Per the germline V gene, CDR1 is SQVTM and CDR2 is ANQGSEA. Trimming took off 4 bases at V and 7 bases at J, with 7 bases between the two ends. The CDR3 loop spans 10 amino acids.